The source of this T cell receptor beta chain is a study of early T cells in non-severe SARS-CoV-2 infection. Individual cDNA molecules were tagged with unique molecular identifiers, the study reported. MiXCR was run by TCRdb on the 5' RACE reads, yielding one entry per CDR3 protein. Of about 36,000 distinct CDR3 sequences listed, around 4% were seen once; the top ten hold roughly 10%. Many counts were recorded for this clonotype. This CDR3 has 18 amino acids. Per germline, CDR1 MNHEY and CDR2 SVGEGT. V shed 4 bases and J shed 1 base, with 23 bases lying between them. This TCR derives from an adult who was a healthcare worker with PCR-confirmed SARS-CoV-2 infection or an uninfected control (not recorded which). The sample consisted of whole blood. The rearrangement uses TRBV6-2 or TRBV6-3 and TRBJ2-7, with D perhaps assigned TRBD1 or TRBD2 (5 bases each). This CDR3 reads CASSSDSRQGDGSYEQYF. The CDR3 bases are TGTGCCAGCAGTTCGGACTCGCGTCAGGGTGATGGTTCCTACGAGCAGTACTTC.